This T cell receptor (beta chain) stems from a study of shared clonotypes between healthy human individuals. TCRdb keeps only in-frame clones here, not all; method: immunoSEQ multiplex PCR. This sample carries about 2.3 million clones, approximately 95% of them seen once, and the ten largest clones take 0.39%. Specimen: naive CD4+ T cells from PBMCs. Documented subset: CD45RA+ positively selected. This receptor was taken from a man between 18 and 35 years old in good health. Some clones in this sample may be carry-over from other donors' samples.

The CDR3 nucleotides are TGTGCCAGCAGCCCCGCCCGGACAGGGGGAAGCGGGCAGTTCTTC. It encodes CASSPARTGGSGQFF. The chain recombines TRBV7-8 with TRBJ2-1; 10 bases map to TRBD1. V dropped 5 bases and J dropped 12; count of bases not matched to a gene: 13. CDR1 and CDR2 from the germline V gene are SGHVS and FQNEAQ. CDR3 length equals 15 residues.